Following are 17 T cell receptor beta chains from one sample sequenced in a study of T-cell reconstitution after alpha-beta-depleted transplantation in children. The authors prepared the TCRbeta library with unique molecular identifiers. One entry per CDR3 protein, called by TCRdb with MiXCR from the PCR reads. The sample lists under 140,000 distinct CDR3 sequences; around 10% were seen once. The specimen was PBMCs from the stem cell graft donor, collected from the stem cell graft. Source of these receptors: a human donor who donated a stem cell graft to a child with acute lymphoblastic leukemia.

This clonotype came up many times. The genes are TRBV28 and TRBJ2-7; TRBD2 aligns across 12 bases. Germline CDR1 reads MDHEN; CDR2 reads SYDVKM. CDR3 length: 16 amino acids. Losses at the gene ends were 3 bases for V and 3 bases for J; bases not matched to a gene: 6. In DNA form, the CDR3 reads TGTGCCAGCAGTTTCCGACTAGCGGGAGCTGGCTACGAGCAGTACTTC. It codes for CASSFRLAGAGYEQYF.

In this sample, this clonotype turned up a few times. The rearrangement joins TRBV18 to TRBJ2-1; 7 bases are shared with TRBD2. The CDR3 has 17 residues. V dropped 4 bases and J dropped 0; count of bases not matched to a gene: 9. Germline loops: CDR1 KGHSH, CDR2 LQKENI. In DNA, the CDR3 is TGTGCCAGCTCACGGGGGGGTCGAGTGAGCTCCTACAATGAGCAGTTCTTC. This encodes CASSRGGRVSSYNEQFF.

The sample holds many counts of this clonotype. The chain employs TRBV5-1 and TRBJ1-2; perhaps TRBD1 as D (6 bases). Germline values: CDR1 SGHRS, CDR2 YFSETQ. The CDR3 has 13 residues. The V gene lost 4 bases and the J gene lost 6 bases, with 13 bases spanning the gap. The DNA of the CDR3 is TGCGCCAGCAGCCAGACAGGACGAGATGGCTACACCTTC. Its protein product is CASSQTGRDGYTF.

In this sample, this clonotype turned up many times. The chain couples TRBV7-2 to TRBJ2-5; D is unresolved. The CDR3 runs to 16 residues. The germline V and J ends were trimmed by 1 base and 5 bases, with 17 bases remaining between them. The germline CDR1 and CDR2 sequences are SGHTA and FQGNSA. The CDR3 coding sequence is TGTGCCAGCAGCTTAGGTTCCTCGGCGGCGCAGGAGACCCAGTACTTC. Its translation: CASSLGSSAAQETQYF. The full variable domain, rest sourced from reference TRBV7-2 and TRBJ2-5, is GAGVSQSPSNKVTEKGKDVELRCDPISGHTALYWYRQSLGQGLEFLIYFQGNSAPDKSGLPSDRFSAERTGGSVSTLTIQRTQQEDSAVYLCASSLGSSAAQETQYFGPGTRLLVL.

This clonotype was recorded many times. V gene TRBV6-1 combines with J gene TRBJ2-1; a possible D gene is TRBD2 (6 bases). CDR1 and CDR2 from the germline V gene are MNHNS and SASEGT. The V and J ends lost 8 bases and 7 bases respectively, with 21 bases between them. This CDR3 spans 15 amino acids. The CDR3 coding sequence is TGTGCCAGCCAGAGCCGGGCGACCGCGGGGAATGAGCAGTTCTTC. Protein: CASQSRATAGNEQFF.

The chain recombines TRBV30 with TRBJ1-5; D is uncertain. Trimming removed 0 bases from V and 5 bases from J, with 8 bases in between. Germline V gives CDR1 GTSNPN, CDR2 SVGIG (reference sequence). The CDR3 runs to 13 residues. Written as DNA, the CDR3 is TGTGCCTGGAGTGTAAGAGAGGATCAGCCCCAGCATTTT. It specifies CAWSVREDQPQHF.

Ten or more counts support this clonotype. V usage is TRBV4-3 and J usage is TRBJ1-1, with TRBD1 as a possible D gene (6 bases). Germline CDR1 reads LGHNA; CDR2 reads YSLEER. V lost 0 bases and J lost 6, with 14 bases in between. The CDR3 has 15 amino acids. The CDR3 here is CASSQDGQGPPEAFF. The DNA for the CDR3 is TGCGCCAGCAGCCAAGACGGGCAGGGGCCCCCTGAAGCTTTCTTT.

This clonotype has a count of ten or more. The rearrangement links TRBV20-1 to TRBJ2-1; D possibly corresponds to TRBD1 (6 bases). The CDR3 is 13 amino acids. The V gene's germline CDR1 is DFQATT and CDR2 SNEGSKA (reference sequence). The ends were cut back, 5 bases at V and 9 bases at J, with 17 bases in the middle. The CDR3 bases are TGCAGTGCTCGGGTCAGACAAGGGGGTGAGCAGTTCTTC. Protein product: CSARVRQGGEQFF.

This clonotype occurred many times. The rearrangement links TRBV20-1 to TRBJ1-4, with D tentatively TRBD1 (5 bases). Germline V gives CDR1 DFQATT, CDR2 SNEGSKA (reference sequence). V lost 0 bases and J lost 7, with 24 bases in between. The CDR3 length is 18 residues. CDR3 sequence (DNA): TGCAGTGCTAGAGATCCAGAGAGGGGCGGGACGAACGCTGAAAAACTGTTTTTT. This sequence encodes CSARDPERGGTNAEKLFF.

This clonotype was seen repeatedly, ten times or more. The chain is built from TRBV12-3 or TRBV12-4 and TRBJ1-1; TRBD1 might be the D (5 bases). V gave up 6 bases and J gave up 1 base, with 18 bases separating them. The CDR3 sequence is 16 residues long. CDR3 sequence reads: CASRPSPGPRNTEAFF. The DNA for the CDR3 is TGTGCCAGCAGACCCTCCCCGGGACCCCGGAACACTGAAGCTTTCTTT.

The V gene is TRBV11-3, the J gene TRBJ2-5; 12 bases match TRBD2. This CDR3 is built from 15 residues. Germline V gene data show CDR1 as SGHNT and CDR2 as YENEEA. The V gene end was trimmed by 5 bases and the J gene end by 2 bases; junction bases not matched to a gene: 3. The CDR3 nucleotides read TGTGCCAGCAGCGATCTAGCGGGGGGGCAAGAGACCCAGTACTTC. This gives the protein CASSDLAGGQETQYF.

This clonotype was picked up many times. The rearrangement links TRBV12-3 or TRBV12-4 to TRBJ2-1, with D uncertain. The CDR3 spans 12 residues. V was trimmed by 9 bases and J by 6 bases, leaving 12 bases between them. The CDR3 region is CASNLGINEQFF. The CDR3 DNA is TGTGCCAGTAACCTAGGTATCAATGAGCAGTTCTTC.

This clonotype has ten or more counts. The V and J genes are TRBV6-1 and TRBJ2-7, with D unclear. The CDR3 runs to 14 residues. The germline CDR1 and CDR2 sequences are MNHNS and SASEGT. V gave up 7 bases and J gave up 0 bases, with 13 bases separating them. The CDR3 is CASTADFSSYEQYF. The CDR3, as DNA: TGTGCCAGCACGGCGGATTTTTCCTCCTACGAGCAGTACTTC.

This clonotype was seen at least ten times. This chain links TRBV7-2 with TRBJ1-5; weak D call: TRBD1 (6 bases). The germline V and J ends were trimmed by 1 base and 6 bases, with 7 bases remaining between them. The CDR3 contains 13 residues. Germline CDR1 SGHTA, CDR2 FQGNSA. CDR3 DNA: TGTGCCAGCAGCTTAGACAGGGCTCAGCCCCAGCATTTT. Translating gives CASSLDRAQPQHF.

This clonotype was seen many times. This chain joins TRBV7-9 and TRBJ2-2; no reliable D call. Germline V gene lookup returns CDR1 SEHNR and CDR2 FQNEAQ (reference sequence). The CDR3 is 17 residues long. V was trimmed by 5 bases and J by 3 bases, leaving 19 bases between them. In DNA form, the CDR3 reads TGTGCCAGCAGCGGGCGGACGAGACGCGTAGACACCGGGGAGCTGTTTTTT. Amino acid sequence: CASSGRTRRVDTGELFF.

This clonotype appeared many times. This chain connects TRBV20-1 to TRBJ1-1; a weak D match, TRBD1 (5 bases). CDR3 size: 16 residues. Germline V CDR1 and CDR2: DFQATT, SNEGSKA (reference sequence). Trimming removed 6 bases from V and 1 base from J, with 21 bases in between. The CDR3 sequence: CSARRRGRSQNTEAFF. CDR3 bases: TGCAGTGCCCGCAGGAGGGGCCGATCGCAGAACACTGAAGCTTTCTTT.

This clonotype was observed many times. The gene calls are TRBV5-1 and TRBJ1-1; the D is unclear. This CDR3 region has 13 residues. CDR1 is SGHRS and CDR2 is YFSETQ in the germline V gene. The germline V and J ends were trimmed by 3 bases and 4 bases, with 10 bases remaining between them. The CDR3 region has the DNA TGCGCCAGCAGCTATAATTCGGGCACTGAAGCTTTCTTT. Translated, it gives CASSYNSGTEAFF.